This entry describes one T cell receptor beta chain. These data are taken from a study of blood T cells in healthy people across ages. From germline, CDR1 is MNHEY and CDR2 SVGAGI. The CDR3 extends over 11 amino acids. Sample-barcoded 5' priming and a J-beta primer mix drove a second PCR of roughly 6 to 12 cycles. TCRdb fed the 5' RACE reads into MiXCR, producing one record per CDR3 protein. The table includes fewer than 650,000 distinct CDR3 sequences, about 25% detected once. These data were likewise used in another study, on T cells of mothers and their children.

This chain joins TRBV6-5 and TRBJ2-5; D possibly matches TRBD1 or TRBD2 (5 bases each). The J call may be faulty, since TRBJ2-1 better matches the DNA end. The sequencing sample was made of blood. This TCR was sampled from a boy aged 2 to 9 in good health. CDR3 sequence (DNA): TGTGCCAGCAGTTCGGGACCTTTTCAGTTCTTC. Encoded protein: CASSSGPFQFF.